The T cell receptor beta chain under discussion was sequenced for a study of T cells in Graves' hyperthyroidism and ophthalmopathy. RNA transcripts provided the source from which TCR beta CDR3 regions were amplified. An initial round of RT-PCR targeting the TCR CDR3 relied on the HTBI primer set. TCRdb re-analysed the multiplex PCR reads in MiXCR, keeping a single row per CDR3 protein. The sample has some 620,000 distinct CDR3 sequences, around 15% seen once; the top ten hold 3.8%. Orbital computed tomography, thyroid ultrasound, serum thyroxine and TRAb, and clinical symptoms together informed the diagnoses. This clonotype was seen many times. The length of the CDR3 is 16 residues. Trimming at V came to 2 bases and at J to 2 bases, leaving 6 bases not matched to a gene. The germline V gene encodes CDR1 MNHNY and CDR2 SVGAGI (reference sequence).

The sequencing sample was made of blood. The chain has TRBV6-6 and TRBJ2-3; 8 nucleotides agree with TRBD2. The clonotype comes from a woman younger than 45 with Graves' hyperthyroidism. This CDR3 is CASSYLSGGSTDTQYF. CDR3 bases: TGTGCCAGCAGTTACCTATCGGGAGGGTCCACAGATACGCAGTATTTT.